The 24 T cell receptor beta chains in this list originate from one sample, sequenced in a study of T cell responses to AZD1222 COVID-19 vaccine. Clones were sequenced by immunoSEQ multiplex PCR, and TCRdb holds only the in-frame ones, with some missing. The repertoire has nearly 90,000 clones, about nine tenths of them found once; the top ten carry about 5.5%. The material was peripheral blood, obtained 28 days after the second AZD1222 dose. The receptors here all came from an adult who received the AZD1222 COVID-19 vaccine.

The chain recombines TRBV10-2 with TRBJ1-5, with D hard to call. The CDR3 loop spans 13 amino acids. The germline V gene has CDR1 WSHSY and CDR2 SAAADI. Between the trimmed V and J ends, which lost 7 bases and 6 bases, there was a span of 13 bases. The CDR3 loop is CASTQVRGQPQHF. DNA for the CDR3: TGCGCCAGCACGCAGGTGCGGGGTCAGCCCCAGCATTTT.

The V and J genes are TRBV21-1 and TRBJ1-5; TRBD1 was called by the table and not checked on the DNA. TRBV21-1 is a listed pseudogene. The CDR3 has 15 amino acids. CDR3 in DNA: TGTGCCAGCAGCATTGATGGACAGGGGAATCAGCCCCAGCATTTT. Its translation is CASSIDGQGNQPQHF.

The J gene is TRBJ2-1, the V gene TRBV5-5; either TRBD1 or TRBD2 may fit D (6 bases each). The V gene lost 0 bases and the J gene lost 4 bases, with 14 bases spanning the gap. The CDR3 is made up of 16 amino acids. Germline-derived CDR1 and CDR2 are SGHKS and YYEKEE (reference sequence). As DNA, the CDR3 is TGTGCCAGCAGCTTGGAACGGGGGCCATCTTACAATGAGCAGTTCTTC. Translated: CASSLERGPSYNEQFF.

The chain uses TRBV10-1 and TRBJ1-1; D is undetermined. The V gene's germline CDR1 is WNHNN and CDR2 SYGVQD (reference sequence). The ends were cut back, 0 bases at V and 6 bases at J, with 11 bases in the middle. This CDR3 spans 14 amino acids. CDR3 in amino acids: CASSESKVLAEAFF. CDR3 nucleotide sequence: TGCGCCAGCAGTGAGTCTAAGGTTTTAGCTGAAGCTTTCTTT.

V is TRBV5-1 and J is TRBJ1-3; tentative D call: TRBD1 (6 bases). Per germline, CDR1 SGHRS and CDR2 YFSETQ. The CDR3 runs 14 residues. V was shortened by 2 bases and J by 2 bases, with 8 bases between the two germline ends. CDR3 amino acids: CASSLQGPGNTIYF. CDR3 sequence (DNA): TGCGCCAGCAGCTTACAGGGCCCTGGAAACACCATATATTTT. Full variable domain (missing parts from reference TRBV5-1 and TRBJ1-3): KAGVTQTPRYLIKTRGQQVTLSCSPISGHRSVSWYQQTPGQGLQFLFEYFSETQRNKGNFPGRFSGRQFSNSRSEMNVSTLELGDSALYLCASSLQGPGNTIYFGEGSWLTVV.

The chain is built from TRBV19 and TRBJ2-1; maybe TRBD2 (5 bases). The CDR3 totals 15 residues. Looked up from germline, CDR1 is LNHDA and CDR2 is SQIVND (reference sequence). Trimming removed 2 bases from V and 0 bases from J, with 8 bases in between. The CDR3 coding sequence is TGTGCCAGTAGTATAATGAGCGGCTCCTACAATGAGCAGTTCTTC. It is translated as CASSIMSGSYNEQFF.

The chain joins TRBV5-5 to TRBJ1-5; D is perhaps TRBD1 (5 bases). This CDR3 contains 16 residues. V lost 1 base and J 3 bases, leaving 14 bases between the germline ends. CDR1 and CDR2 from the germline V gene are SGHKS and YYEKEE (reference sequence). CDR3 sequence reads: CASSLIQGVLNQPQHF. Written as DNA, the CDR3 is TGTGCCAGCAGCTTGATCCAAGGGGTCCTCAATCAGCCCCAGCATTTT.

This rearrangement joins TRBV6-4 to TRBJ1-2, with 9 bases matching TRBD1. This CDR3 contains 13 residues. CDR1 and CDR2 from the germline V gene are MRHNA and SNTAGT. Trimming at V came to 7 bases and at J to 6 bases, leaving 6 bases not matched to a gene. CDR3 region: CASNGGTGNGYTF. CDR3 nucleotide sequence: TGTGCCAGCAACGGTGGGACAGGGAATGGCTACACCTTC.

The rearrangement links TRBV25-1 to TRBJ1-1; tentative D call: TRBD1 (5 bases). The CDR3 contains 14 residues. Germline V gene sequence: CDR1 MGHDK, CDR2 SYGVNS. V gave up 1 base and J gave up 6 bases, with 12 bases separating them. CDR3 amino acids: CASSELSLGAEAFF. The CDR3 nucleotides read TGTGCCAGCAGTGAATTGTCACTAGGGGCTGAAGCTTTCTTT.

The V and J genes are TRBV3-1 (or the pseudogene TRBV3-2) and TRBJ2-1, with TRBD1 matching over 9 bases. CDR3 size: 15 residues. CDR1 is LGHDT and CDR2 is YNNKEL in the germline V gene (reference sequence). V was clipped by 4 bases and J by 1 base; unmatched bases: 2. The DNA of the CDR3 is TGTGCCAGCAGCCCGGACAGGGGATCCTACAATGAGCAGTTCTTC. Amino acid sequence: CASSPDRGSYNEQFF.

The CDR3 DNA is TGTGCCAGCAGCGGCGCCCTCCCTGGGGTAGGCTACACCTTC. Translating gives CASSGALPGVGYTF. The rearrangement joins TRBV2 to TRBJ1-2, with D unresolved. Germline V gene lookup returns CDR1 SNHLY and CDR2 FYNNEI. The ends were cut back, 6 bases at V and 8 bases at J, with 19 bases in the middle. The CDR3 covers 14 residues.

The chain is built from TRBV19 and TRBJ2-7; 7 bases align to TRBD2. This CDR3 comprises 14 residues. Germline V gives CDR1 LNHDA, CDR2 SQIVND (reference sequence). V shed 3 bases and J 3 bases; nucleotides not matched to a gene: 5. The CDR3 bases are TGTGCCAGTAGTATCGGACTAGACGTCTACGAGCAGTACTTC. Translation: CASSIGLDVYEQYF.

This chain connects TRBV3-1 (or the pseudogene TRBV3-2) to TRBJ1-1; the D is unclear. This CDR3 contains 14 residues. Per the germline V gene, CDR1 is LGHDT and CDR2 is YNNKEL (reference sequence). V lost 3 bases, J lost 0 bases, and 8 bases lay in between. The CDR3 DNA reads as TGTGCCAGCAGCCATGGATGGATGAACACTGAAGCTTTCTTT. It codes for CASSHGWMNTEAFF.

CDR3 protein: CATSRDSYSGNTIYF. The CDR3 DNA sequence: TGTGCCACCAGCAGGGACAGCTACTCTGGAAACACCATATATTTT. The chain employs TRBV15 and TRBJ1-3, with a possible D match to TRBD1 (6 bases). The CDR3 contains 15 residues. CDR1 and CDR2 (germline): LNHNV, YYDKDF (reference sequence). Trimming shortened V by 3 bases and J by 0 bases, and 9 bases separated the two germline ends.

This clone appeared once. The rearrangement links TRBV11-2 to TRBJ1-1; D not resolved. Germline V lookup: CDR1 SGHAT, CDR2 FQNNGV. The CDR3 runs 14 residues. V lost 4 bases and J lost 0, with 9 bases in between. The chain's CDR3 is CASSSTKVNTEAFF. DNA of the CDR3: TGTGCCAGCAGCTCAACCAAGGTGAACACTGAAGCTTTCTTT.

The chain couples TRBV7-8 to TRBJ1-1, with no clear D. There are 13 residues in the CDR3. Trimming removed 8 bases at V and 1 base at J, with 11 bases between. Germline V gene data show CDR1 as SGHVS and CDR2 as FQNEAQ. CDR3 sequence reads: CASGLKGNTEAFF. CDR3 bases: TGTGCCAGCGGACTAAAGGGGAACACTGAAGCTTTCTTT.

The gene calls are TRBV3-1 (or the pseudogene TRBV3-2) and TRBJ1-2; tentatively, D is TRBD1 (5 bases). Germline values: CDR1 LGHDT, CDR2 YNNKEL (reference sequence). The V gene lost 1 base and the J gene lost 8 bases, with 5 bases spanning the gap. The CDR3 loop spans 11 amino acids. The CDR3 bases are TGTGCCAGCAGCCAAGGGGACGGCTACACCTTC. This sequence encodes CASSQGDGYTF.

The chain carries TRBV24-1 and TRBJ1-2; 7 nucleotides line up with TRBD1. The junction had 10 bases not matched to a gene; V was cut back by 5 bases and J by 8 bases. Germline CDR1 is KGHDR and CDR2 is SFDVKD. This CDR3 region has 14 residues. The CDR3 nucleotides are TGTGCCACCAGTGGACCAGGGGGAGGAGGCGGCTACACCTTC. It translates to CATSGPGGGGGYTF.

The chain combines TRBV7-2 with TRBJ2-7, with TRBD2 matching over 9 bases. Germline V gives CDR1 SGHTA, CDR2 FQGNSA. Trimming removed 2 bases from V and 3 bases from J; junction bases left unmatched: 2. The CDR3 runs 14 residues. The CDR3 region is CASSLTRGGYEQYF. CDR3 DNA sequence: TGTGCCAGCAGCTTAACGCGGGGGGGCTACGAGCAGTACTTC.

The genes are TRBV24-1 and TRBJ1-2; weak D call: TRBD1 (6 bases). Germline V lookup: CDR1 KGHDR, CDR2 SFDVKD. The CDR3 sequence is 12 residues long. V lost 9 bases to trimming and J lost 4 bases, with 11 bases between them. CDR3 protein: CATRDRSYGYTF. CDR3 bases: TGTGCCACCCGAGACAGGAGCTATGGCTACACCTTC.

This clone was detected only once. V usage is TRBV6-5 and J usage is TRBJ2-2, with 7 bases matching TRBD1. V trimming: 6 bases; J trimming: 6 bases; junction bases outside the gene matches: 4. Germline values: CDR1 MNHEY, CDR2 SVGAGI. The CDR3 is 13 amino acids. CDR3 sequence (DNA): TGTGCCAGCAGGGGCCAGGGGGCCGGGGAGCTGTTTTTT. It specifies CASRGQGAGELFF.

This chain connects TRBV7-6 to TRBJ1-1; unclear D gene. The CDR3 length is 14 residues. Germline V gene lookup returns CDR1 SGHVS and CDR2 FNYEAQ. V lost 1 base and J lost 11, with 17 bases in between. CDR3 bases: TGTGCCAGCAGCTTAGTGTCTTCTGGTTCTCGCGCTTTCTTT. This gives the protein CASSLVSSGSRAFF.

The CDR3 coding sequence is TGCGCCAGCAGATGGGGTTTTGACTATGGCTACACCTTC. Its translation is CASRWGFDYGYTF. V gene TRBV5-1 combines with J gene TRBJ1-2; unclear D gene. With 5 bases removed from V and 3 bases from J, the gap between germline ends came to 11 bases. Germline assignment: CDR1 SGHRS and CDR2 YFSETQ. The CDR3 spans 13 residues. The full variable domain, in which reference TRBV5-1 and TRBJ1-2 provide the parts outside the CDR3, is KAGVTQTPRYLIKTRGQQVTLSCSPISGHRSVSWYQQTPGQGLQFLFEYFSETQRNKGNFPGRFSGRQFSNSRSEMNVSTLELGDSALYLCASRWGFDYGYTFGSGTRLTVV.

The rearrangement links TRBV4-1 to TRBJ1-2; TRBD1 matches at 7 bases. J gave up 4 bases and V 0 bases, and 5 bases lay outside the gene matches. Looked up from germline, CDR1 is MGHRA and CDR2 is YSYEKL. This CDR3 has 15 amino acids. The CDR3 bases are TGCGCCAGCAGCCAAGAGTCGGGACAGTCCTATGGCTACACCTTC. Protein sequence: CASSQESGQSYGYTF.